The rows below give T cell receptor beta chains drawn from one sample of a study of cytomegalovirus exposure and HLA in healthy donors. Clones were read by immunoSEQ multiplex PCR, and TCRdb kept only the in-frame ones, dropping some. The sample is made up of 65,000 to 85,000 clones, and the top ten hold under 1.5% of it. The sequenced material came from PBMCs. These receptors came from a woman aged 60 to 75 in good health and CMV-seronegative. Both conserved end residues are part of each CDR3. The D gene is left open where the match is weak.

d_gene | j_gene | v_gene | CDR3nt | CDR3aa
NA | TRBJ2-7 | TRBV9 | TGTGCCAGCAGCGTTGATAGCGGACCCTACGAGCAGTACTTC | CASSVDSGPYEQYF
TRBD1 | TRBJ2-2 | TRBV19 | TGTGCCAGTAGTTACAGCACCGGACAGGGGGCAGAGAACACCGGGGAGCTGTTTTTT | CASSYSTGQGAENTGELFF
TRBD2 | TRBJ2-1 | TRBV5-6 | TGTGCCAGCAGCTGGGGGACCAGCGGGAGGGGGTACAATGAGCAGTTCTTC | CASSWGTSGRGYNEQFF
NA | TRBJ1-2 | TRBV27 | TGTGCCAGCAGTTTTAACAACCACTATGGCTACACCTTC | CASSFNNHYGYTF
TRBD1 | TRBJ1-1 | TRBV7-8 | TGTGCCAGCAGCTCCCGGACAGGGCTGAACACTGAAGCTTTCTTT | CASSSRTGLNTEAFF
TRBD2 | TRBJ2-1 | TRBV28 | TGTGCCAGCAGTTTAAAGGTAGCGGGAGACGGGGGTGAGCAGTTCTTC | CASSLKVAGDGGEQFF
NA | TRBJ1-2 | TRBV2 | TGTGCCAGCAGTGAAGCCAGGCTTTATGGCTACACCTTC | CASSEARLYGYTF
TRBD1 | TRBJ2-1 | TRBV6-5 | TGTGCCAGCAGTTTGGGGGGACAGGCTTCCTACAATGAGCAGTTCTTC | CASSLGGQASYNEQFF
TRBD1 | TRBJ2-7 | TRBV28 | TGTGCCAGCAGTCCCACAGGGGACGGCCGAGGCGAGCAGTACTTC | CASSPTGDGRGEQYF
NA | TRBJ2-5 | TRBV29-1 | TGCAGCGTTGACGGAACAGGGCAAGAGACCCAGTACTTC | CSVDGTGQETQYF
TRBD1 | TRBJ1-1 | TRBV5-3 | TGTGCCAGAAGCTCATACAGGGGAAAAGCTTTCTTT | CARSSYRGKAFF
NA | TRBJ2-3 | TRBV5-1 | TGCGCCAGCAGCTTCACTAGCTTGAATTGGGATTTT | CASSFTSLNWDF
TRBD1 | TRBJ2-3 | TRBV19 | TGTGCCAGTAGTCCCCGGACAGGGTTCGTGGATACGCAGTATTTT | CASSPRTGFVDTQYF
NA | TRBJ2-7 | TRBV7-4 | TGTGCCAGCAGCTTAGAGTCAGGGATAGCCTACGAGCAGTACTTC | CASSLESGIAYEQYF
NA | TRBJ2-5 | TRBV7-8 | TGTGCCAGCAGCTACCGACAGACTCAAGAGACCCAGTACTTC | CASSYRQTQETQYF
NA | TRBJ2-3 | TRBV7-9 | TGTGCCAGCAGGGAGGCAGATACGCAGTATTTT | CASREADTQYF
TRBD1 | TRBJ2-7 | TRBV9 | TGTGCCAGCAGCTACGGACAGGGGCCTTACGAGCAGTACTTC | CASSYGQGPYEQYF
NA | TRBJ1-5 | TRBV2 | TGTGCCAGCAGCCAAGCGGGGGGGTCGCGGCAGCCCCAGCATTTT | CASSQAGGSRQPQHF
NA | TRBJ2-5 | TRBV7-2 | TGTGCCAGCAGCTTTACAGGGCGAGAGACCCAGTACTTC | CASSFTGRETQYF
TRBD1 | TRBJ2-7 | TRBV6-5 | TGTGCCAGCAGACACTCCGGGACAGGGGATTACGAGCAGTACTTC | CASRHSGTGDYEQYF
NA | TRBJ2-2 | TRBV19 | TGTGCTCTCCCGGGGTATGCCGGGGAGCTGTTTTTT | CALPGYAGELFF
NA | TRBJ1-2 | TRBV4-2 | TGTGCCAGCAGCCCGGGGACTGAAGCTAACTATGGCTACACCTTC | CASSPGTEANYGYTF
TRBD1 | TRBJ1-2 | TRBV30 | TGTGCCTGGAGTGTAGGAGGGGGCCACTATGGCTACACCTTC | CAWSVGGGHYGYTF
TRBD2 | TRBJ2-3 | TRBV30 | TGTGCCTGGAGTCTGAGCGGGGCGTCTAGCACAGATACGCAGTATTTT | CAWSLSGASSTDTQYF
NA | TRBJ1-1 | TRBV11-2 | TGTGCCAGCAGCTTAGCCACAGGGTTGAACACTGAAGCTTTCTTT | CASSLATGLNTEAFF
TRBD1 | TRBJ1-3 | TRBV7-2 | TGTGCCAGCAGCTTAGTGGGGCAGGGGGCGGCACGGAACACCATATATTTT | CASSLVGQGAARNTIYF
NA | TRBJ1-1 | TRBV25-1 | TGTGCCACCCAGAGGGGGTGGGACACTGAAGCTTTCTTT | CATQRGWDTEAFF
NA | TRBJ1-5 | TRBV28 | TGTGCCAGCAGTTTATTCAGTAGCAATCAGCCCCAGCATTTT | CASSLFSSNQPQHF
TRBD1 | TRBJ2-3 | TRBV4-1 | TGCGCCAGCAGCCGAACAGGGGTCACAGATACGCAGTATTTT | CASSRTGVTDTQYF
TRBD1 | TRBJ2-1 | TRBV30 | TGTGCCTGGAGAAGGACAGGGGCTAATGAGCAGTTCTTC | CAWRRTGANEQFF
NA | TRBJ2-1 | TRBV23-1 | TGCGCCAGCAGTCCCGGACAGCCTCTCAAGAATGAGCAGTTCTTC | CASSPGQPLKNEQFF
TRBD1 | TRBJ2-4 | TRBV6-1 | TGTGCCAGCAGTCGACAGGGAAACATTCAGTACTTC | CASSRQGNIQYF
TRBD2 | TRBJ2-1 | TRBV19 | TGTGCCAGTAGTAGTACGGCTAGCGGGATCGATGAGCAGTTCTTC | CASSSTASGIDEQFF
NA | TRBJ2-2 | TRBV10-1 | TGCGCCAGCAGTCATGAGGCCTTAAACACCGGGGAGCTGTTTTTT | CASSHEALNTGELFF
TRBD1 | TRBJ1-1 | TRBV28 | TGTGCCAGCAGTTCCCAGGGGGCAGGGGACACTGAAGCTTTCTTT | CASSSQGAGDTEAFF
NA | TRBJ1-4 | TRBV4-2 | TGTGCCAGCAGCCAACCCGCACCGGGACTGAAGAATGAAAAACTGTTTTTT | CASSQPAPGLKNEKLFF
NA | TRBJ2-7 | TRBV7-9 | TGTGCCAGCAGCTTACAAGGAGACTACGAGCAGTACTTC | CASSLQGDYEQYF
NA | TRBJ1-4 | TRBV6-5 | TGTGCCAGCCCCCGGGGAGCGGCCGAAAAACTGTTTTTT | CASPRGAAEKLFF
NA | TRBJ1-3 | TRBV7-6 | TGTGCCAGCAGCTTAATGCAGGGTGGTTCGGGTAACACCATATATTTT | CASSLMQGGSGNTIYF
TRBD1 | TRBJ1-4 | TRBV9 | TGTGCCAGCAGCGAAACAGGGGGGCTTGTTGAAAAACTGTTTTTT | CASSETGGLVEKLFF
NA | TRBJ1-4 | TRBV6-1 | TGTGCCAGCAGTGAAGACAGTCCTGCAACTAATGAAAAACTGTTTTTT | CASSEDSPATNEKLFF
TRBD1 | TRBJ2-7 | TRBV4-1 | TGCGCCAGCAGCCCGGGACAGAGTATCTACGAGCAGTACTTC | CASSPGQSIYEQYF
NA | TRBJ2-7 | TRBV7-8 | TGTGCCAGCAGCTCGACAGATTACGAGCAGTACTTC | CASSSTDYEQYF